The 30 T cell receptor beta chains below come from one sample, sequenced in a study of T cell responses to AZD1222 COVID-19 vaccine. Profiling relied on immunoSEQ multiplex PCR, and the TCRdb table lists in-frame clones only, not all of them. Here the sample spans more than 90,000 clones, more than 75% being singletons. The source was peripheral blood, collected 28 days after the second AZD1222 dose. These receptors were obtained from an adult who received the AZD1222 COVID-19 vaccine.

The chain uses TRBV7-2 and TRBJ1-2, with 7 bases lining up with TRBD1. This CDR3 is 14 amino acids long. Trimming cost V 4 bases and J 7 bases; bases outside gene matches: 9. Germline V gives CDR1 SGHTA, CDR2 FQGNSA. The CDR3 spells CASSSPVGGFGYTF. In DNA, the CDR3 is TGTGCCAGCAGCTCCCCGGTAGGGGGCTTTGGCTACACCTTC.

The chain links TRBV5-1 to TRBJ2-1; D remains ambiguous. Germline-derived CDR1 and CDR2 are SGHRS and YFSETQ. The ends were cut back, 0 bases at V and 4 bases at J, with 5 bases in the middle. The CDR3 contains 13 residues. CDR3 DNA sequence: TGCGCCAGCAGCTTGGACAGATACAATGAGCAGTTCTTC. Encoded protein: CASSLDRYNEQFF.

This rearrangement joins TRBV27 to TRBJ1-5; no clear D. This CDR3 is built from 15 residues. The germline V gene has CDR1 MNHEY and CDR2 SMNVEV (reference sequence). Trimming shortened V by 0 bases and J by 11 bases, and 17 bases separated the two germline ends. This CDR3 is CASSLSFGRSRAQHF. The CDR3 DNA sequence: TGTGCCAGCAGTTTATCATTCGGCAGATCGAGGGCCCAGCATTTT.

In nucleotides, the CDR3 is TGCAGCGTTGGCCGAACAGGGGGTCCAGATACGCAGTATTTT. It specifies CSVGRTGGPDTQYF. The chain carries TRBV29-1 and TRBJ2-3; 8 bases map to TRBD1. Unmatched junction bases numbered 7, after V lost 4 bases and J lost 4 bases. The germline gives CDR1 SQVTM, CDR2 ANQGSEA. The CDR3 is 14 residues long.

DNA for the CDR3: TGTGCCAGCTCGCGGACAGGGGAGGATCAGCCCCAGCATTTT. It encodes CASSRTGEDQPQHF. The V and J genes are TRBV18 and TRBJ1-5; 9 bases align to TRBD1. Germline trimming cut 6 bases from V and 5 bases from J; bases unmatched to any gene: 5. Germline V gene lookup returns CDR1 KGHSH and CDR2 LQKENI. This CDR3 has 14 residues. The full variable domain, rest sourced from reference TRBV18 and TRBJ1-5, is NAGVMQNPRHLVRRRGQEARLRCSPMKGHSHVYWYRQLPEEGLKFMVYLQKENIIDESGMPKERFSAEFPKEGPSILRIQQVVRGDSAAYFCASSRTGEDQPQHFGDGTRLSIL.

The chain combines TRBV6-2 or TRBV6-3 with TRBJ2-1, with D hard to call. This CDR3 region has 14 residues. The V end was cut by 2 bases, the J end by 0 bases, with 5 bases between. Germline V lookup: CDR1 MNHEY, CDR2 SVGEGT. CDR3 in amino acids: CASSYLDSYNEQFF. In nucleotides, the CDR3 is TGTGCCAGCAGTTACCTGGACTCCTACAATGAGCAGTTCTTC.

This clone appeared a single time. CDR3 coding DNA: TGTGCCAGCTATGGGACTCGCTACCCCTACGAGCAGTACTTC. The encoded protein is CASYGTRYPYEQYF. The chain recombines TRBV2 with TRBJ2-7; maybe TRBD2 (6 bases). Germline-derived CDR1 and CDR2 are SNHLY and FYNNEI. V gave up 8 bases and J gave up 2 bases, with 16 bases separating them. The CDR3 runs 14 residues.

This clone was seen only once. This chain links TRBV27 with TRBJ1-3; 10 nucleotides line up with TRBD1. From germline, CDR1 is MNHEY and CDR2 SMNVEV (reference sequence). With V trimmed by 2 bases and J by 2 bases, 0 bases remained unmatched. CDR3 length equals 15 residues. CDR3: CASSLGTGAGNTIYF. CDR3 in DNA: TGTGCCAGCAGTTTAGGGACAGGGGCTGGAAACACCATATATTTT.

This clone was seen only a few times. The chain employs TRBV28 and TRBJ1-5; 7 bases align to TRBD1. CDR1 and CDR2 from the germline V gene are MDHEN and SYDVKM. Trimming cost V 2 bases and J 0 bases; bases outside gene matches: 7. The CDR3 loop spans 17 amino acids. The CDR3 nucleotides are TGTGCCAGCAGTTTAACCTCAGGGGGGTATAGCAATCAGCCCCAGCATTTT. Translated: CASSLTSGGYSNQPQHF.

The chain couples TRBV27 to TRBJ2-1; D gene ambiguous. Deletions cut 2 bases from V and 6 bases from J, with 11 bases between. Germline CDR1 MNHEY, CDR2 SMNVEV (reference sequence). The CDR3 has 14 amino acids. CDR3 loop: CASSLMARPNEQFF. The CDR3 region has the DNA TGTGCCAGCAGTTTAATGGCCCGGCCCAATGAGCAGTTCTTC.

The V call is TRBV7-3, the J call TRBJ2-1, with D tentatively TRBD1 (6 bases). This CDR3 region has 15 residues. Germline CDR1 and CDR2: SGHTA and FQGTGA. Between the trimmed V and J ends, which lost 5 bases and 0 bases, there was a span of 11 bases. The CDR3 is CASSGGPVSYNEQFF. The CDR3 region has the DNA TGTGCCAGCAGCGGGGGCCCCGTCTCCTACAATGAGCAGTTCTTC.

V and J are TRBV7-3 and TRBJ2-7; 7 positions match TRBD2. Trimming cost V 5 bases and J 4 bases; bases outside gene matches: 11. CDR1 and CDR2 from the germline V gene are SGHTA and FQGTGA. The CDR3 runs 15 residues. CDR3 protein: CASSPRAGPPYEQYF. CDR3 bases: TGTGCCAGCAGCCCCCGAGCGGGACCGCCTTACGAGCAGTACTTC.

This clone showed up just once. V and J are TRBV7-8 and TRBJ2-1; TRBD2 matches 9 bases. Trimming at V came to 5 bases and at J to 8 bases, leaving 1 base not matched to a gene. CDR3 length: 12 residues. The germline CDR1 and CDR2 sequences are SGHVS and FQNEAQ. The DNA of the CDR3 is TGTGCCAGCAGCGCGGGGGGGTATGAGCAGTTCTTC. Its translation: CASSAGGYEQFF.

The gene calls are TRBV6-2 or TRBV6-3 and TRBJ2-7; TRBD1 matches 8 bases. The germline V gene has CDR1 MNHEY and CDR2 SVGEGT. Trimming removed 2 bases from V and 3 bases from J; junction bases left unmatched: 9. The CDR3 runs to 16 residues. In nucleotides, the CDR3 is TGTGCCAGCAGTTACGACCAGGGGGCTCCCCACTACGAGCAGTACTTC. It translates to CASSYDQGAPHYEQYF.

The V gene is TRBV2, the J gene TRBJ1-3; D perhaps matches TRBD1 (6 bases). V was shortened by 4 bases and J by 0 bases, with 19 bases between the two germline ends. There are 18 residues in the CDR3. Germline lookup yields CDR1 SNHLY and CDR2 FYNNEI. In nucleotides, the CDR3 is TGTGCCAGCAGTGCAACACCGCCGGGACACAACTCTGGAAACACCATATATTTT. Translated, it gives CASSATPPGHNSGNTIYF.

This clone appeared once. V usage is TRBV9 and J usage is TRBJ1-5; 9 bases fit TRBD1. The CDR3 is 16 residues long. CDR1 and CDR2 (germline): SGDLS, YYNGEE. After removal of 0 bases from V and 6 bases from J, the junction contained 7 bases not matched to a gene. The CDR3, as DNA: TGTGCCAGCAGCGTAGGATGGGACAGGGTCCGTCAGCCCCAGCATTTT. Translation gives CASSVGWDRVRQPQHF.

This clone was recorded only once. The V gene is TRBV5-1, the J gene TRBJ2-1; 12 nucleotides match TRBD2. V dropped 3 bases and J dropped 0; count of bases not matched to a gene: 10. The CDR3 runs 19 residues. Germline assignment: CDR1 SGHRS and CDR2 YFSETQ. The CDR3 bases are TGCGCCAGCAGCTCGCCGGGACTAGCGGGCCAGAGCTCCTACAATGAGCAGTTCTTC. This encodes CASSSPGLAGQSSYNEQFF.

The V gene is TRBV7-3, the J gene TRBJ1-1, with D unclear. Deletions cut 5 bases from V and 2 bases from J, with 9 bases between. The length of the CDR3 is 13 residues. CDR1 and CDR2 from the germline V gene are SGHTA and FQGTGA. The CDR3 DNA is TGTGCCAGCAGCCAGAGGACCAACACTGAAGCTTTCTTT. Protein product: CASSQRTNTEAFF.

The gene calls are TRBV4-2 and TRBJ1-2, with TRBD1 identical over 8 bases. V was clipped by 0 bases and J by 6 bases; unmatched bases: 6. CDR3 length equals 15 residues. The germline V gene has CDR1 LGHNA and CDR2 YNFKEQ. The CDR3 loop is CASSQDWAGGNGYTF. The CDR3 DNA follows: TGTGCCAGCAGCCAAGATTGGGCAGGGGGCAATGGCTACACCTTC.

This sequence joins TRBV28 and TRBJ1-2, with TRBD1 identical over 9 bases. In germline, CDR1 is MDHEN, CDR2 SYDVKM. The V segment lost 7 bases and the J segment 2 bases; nucleotides outside the gene matches: 5. This CDR3 has 14 amino acids. CDR3 DNA sequence: TGTGCCAGCACCTCGGGACAGGGCAACTATGGCTACACCTTC. Residues: CASTSGQGNYGYTF.

V and J are TRBV19 and TRBJ2-5; 8 nucleotides agree with TRBD2. With V trimmed by 7 bases and J by 9 bases, 19 bases remained unmatched. The CDR3 has 16 residues. Germline lookup yields CDR1 LNHDA and CDR2 SQIVND (reference sequence). The CDR3 loop reads CASKYNFGGGLSAQYF. The DNA for the CDR3 is TGTGCCAGTAAATACAACTTTGGCGGGGGGTTATCGGCCCAGTACTTC. Variable domain in full (rest from reference TRBV19 and TRBJ2-5): DGGITQSPKYLFRKEGQNVTLSCEQNLNHDAMYWYRQDPGQGLRLIYYSQIVNDFQKGDIAEGYSVSREKKESFPLTVTSAQKNPTAFYLCASKYNFGGGLSAQYFGPGTRLLVL.

This clone was detected only once. This chain joins TRBV21-1 and TRBJ1-2; no DNA check was done on the table's D call, TRBD1. TRBV21-1 is a recognized pseudogene. The CDR3 extends over 13 amino acids. CDR3: CASSDRGNYGYTF. Here the CDR3 DNA reads TGTGCCAGCAGCGACAGGGGAAACTATGGCTACACCTTC.

The genes are TRBV12-3 or TRBV12-4 and TRBJ1-5, with D unresolved. V was pared by 4 bases and J by 11 bases, with 12 bases between. CDR3 length equals 12 residues. The CDR3 sequence is CASSSDALTQHF. The CDR3 DNA reads as TGTGCCAGCAGTTCTGACGCCTTGACCCAGCATTTT.

The chain joins TRBV20-1 to TRBJ2-5, with D possibly being TRBD2 (6 bases). The CDR3 contains 11 residues. V was clipped by 4 bases and J by 5 bases, with 8 bases between them. Per the germline V gene, CDR1 is DFQATT and CDR2 is SNEGSKA (reference sequence). Here the CDR3 DNA reads TGCAGTGCTAAAGCGGGTGAGACCCAGTACTTC. It encodes CSAKAGETQYF.

This clone was seen just once. The chain employs TRBV3-1 (or the pseudogene TRBV3-2) and TRBJ1-4; D unresolved. CDR1 is LGHDT and CDR2 is YNNKEL in the germline V gene (reference sequence). The ends were cut back, 4 bases at V and 7 bases at J, with 7 bases in the middle. The CDR3 is made up of 12 amino acids. CDR3 nucleotides: TGTGCCAGCAGCCCCCTCGGTGAAAAACTGTTTTTT. Protein product: CASSPLGEKLFF.

The V call is TRBV5-6, the J call TRBJ2-7; 9 bases agree with TRBD1. V shed 3 bases and J 3 bases; nucleotides not matched to a gene: 4. The CDR3 totals 14 residues. Germline CDR1 SGHDT, CDR2 YYEEEE. The CDR3 is CASSSGTGLYEQYF. The CDR3 nucleotides read TGTGCCAGCAGCTCGGGGACAGGGCTCTACGAGCAGTACTTC.

The J gene is TRBJ2-7, the V gene TRBV6-2 or TRBV6-3; 9 positions match TRBD1. CDR1 is MNHEY, CDR2 SVGEGT, per germline. V lost 2 bases, J lost 5 bases, and 4 bases stayed unmatched. This CDR3 has 14 residues. CDR3 protein: CASSYGQGSHEQYF. The CDR3 DNA follows: TGTGCCAGCAGTTACGGACAGGGGTCCCACGAGCAGTACTTC.

The chain carries TRBV28 and TRBJ2-1; no definite D call. With 1 base removed from V and 12 bases from J, the gap between germline ends came to 7 bases. The CDR3 totals 11 residues. The V gene's germline CDR1 is MDHEN and CDR2 SYDVKM. CDR3 region: CASSLSVMQFF. The CDR3, as DNA: TGTGCCAGCAGTTTATCTGTGATGCAGTTCTTC. Complete variable domain (other parts from reference TRBV28 and TRBJ2-1): DVKVTQSSRYLVKRTGEKVFLECVQDMDHENMFWYRQDPGLGLRLIYFSYDVKMKEKGDIPEGYSVSREKKERFSLILESASTNQTSMYLCASSLSVMQFFGPGTRLTVL.

J is TRBJ1-1 and V is TRBV29-1; possible D gene TRBD1, 5 bases. The CDR3 loop spans 13 amino acids. Germline lookup yields CDR1 SQVTM and CDR2 ANQGSEA. With 5 bases removed from V and 4 bases from J, the gap between germline ends came to 14 bases. This CDR3 is CSVPEGRSTEAFF. The CDR3 nucleotides read TGCAGCGTTCCGGAGGGACGGAGCACTGAAGCTTTCTTT.

The rearrangement links TRBV5-4 to TRBJ1-2; TRBD1 matches 7 bases. In germline, CDR1 is SGHNT, CDR2 YYREEE (reference sequence). The CDR3 consists of 13 residues. Unmatched junction bases numbered 3, after V lost 4 bases and J lost 3 bases. CDR3 amino acids: CASSPDRDYGYTF. The CDR3 coding sequence is TGTGCCAGCAGCCCCGACAGGGACTATGGCTACACCTTC.